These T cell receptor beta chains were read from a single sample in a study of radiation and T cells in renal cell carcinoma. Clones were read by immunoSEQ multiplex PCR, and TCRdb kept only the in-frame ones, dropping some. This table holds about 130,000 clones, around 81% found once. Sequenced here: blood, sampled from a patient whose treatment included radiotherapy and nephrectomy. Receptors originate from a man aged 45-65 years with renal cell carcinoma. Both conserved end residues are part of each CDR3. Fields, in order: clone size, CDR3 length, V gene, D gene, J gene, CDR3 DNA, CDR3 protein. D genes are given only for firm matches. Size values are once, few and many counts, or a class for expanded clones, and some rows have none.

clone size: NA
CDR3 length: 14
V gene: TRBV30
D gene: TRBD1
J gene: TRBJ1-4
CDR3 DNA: TGTGCCTGGAGTGTCGGACAGGGAAGGCGAAAACTGTTTTTT
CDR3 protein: CAWSVGQGRRKLFF

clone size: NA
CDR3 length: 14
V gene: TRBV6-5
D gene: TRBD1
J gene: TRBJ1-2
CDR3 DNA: TGTGCCAGCAAAAAGGGGGCGCTCAACTATGGCTACACCTTC
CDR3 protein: CASKKGALNYGYTF

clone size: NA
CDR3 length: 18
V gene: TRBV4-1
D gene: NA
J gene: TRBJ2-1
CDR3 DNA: TGCGCCAGCAGCCAAGATCGGATGGGGGTAATTTTGAACAATGAGCAGTTCTTC
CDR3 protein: CASSQDRMGVILNNEQFF

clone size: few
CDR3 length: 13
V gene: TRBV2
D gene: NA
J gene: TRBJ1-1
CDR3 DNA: TGTGCCAGCAGTTTTTCGGCCTTCACTGAAGCTTTCTTT
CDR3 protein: CASSFSAFTEAFF

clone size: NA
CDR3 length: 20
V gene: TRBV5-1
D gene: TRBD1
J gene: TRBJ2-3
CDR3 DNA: TGCGCCAGCAGCTTGGTTTTGAACAGGGGCCCTCTATCGAGCACAGATACGCAGTATTTT
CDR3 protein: CASSLVLNRGPLSSTDTQYF

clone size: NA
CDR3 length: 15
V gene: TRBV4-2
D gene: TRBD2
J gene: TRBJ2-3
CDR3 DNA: TGTGCCAGCAGCCAAGGGAGCGGGGTCACAGATACGCAGTATTTT
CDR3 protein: CASSQGSGVTDTQYF

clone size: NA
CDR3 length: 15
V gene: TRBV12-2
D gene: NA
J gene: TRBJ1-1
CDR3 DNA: TGTGCAAGTCGCGCCACCACGGGACTTTTGACTGAAGCTTTCTTT
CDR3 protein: CASRATTGLLTEAFF

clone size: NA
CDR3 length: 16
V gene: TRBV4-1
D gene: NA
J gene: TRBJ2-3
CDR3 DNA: TGCGCCAGCAGCCAAGATATAGGGCAGGGATTTAATACGCAGTATTTT
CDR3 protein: CASSQDIGQGFNTQYF

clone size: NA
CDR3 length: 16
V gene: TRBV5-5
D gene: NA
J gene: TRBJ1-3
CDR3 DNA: TGTGCCAGCAGCCGGCCTGGCGTTTACTCTGGAAACACCATATATTTT
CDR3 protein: CASSRPGVYSGNTIYF

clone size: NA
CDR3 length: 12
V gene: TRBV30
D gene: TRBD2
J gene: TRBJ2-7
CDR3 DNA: TGTGCCACTAGCGGCGAAACCTACGAGCAGTACTTC
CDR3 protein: CATSGETYEQYF

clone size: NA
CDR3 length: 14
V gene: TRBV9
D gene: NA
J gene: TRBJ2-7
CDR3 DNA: TGTGCCAGCAGCGTAGGTAGCGGACCCTACGAGCAGTACTTC
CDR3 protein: CASSVGSGPYEQYF

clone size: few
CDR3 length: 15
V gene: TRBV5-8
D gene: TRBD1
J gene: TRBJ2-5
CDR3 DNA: TGTGCCAGCAGCTTGGGATACAGGGGGCTCGAGACCCAGTACTTC
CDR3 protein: CASSLGYRGLETQYF

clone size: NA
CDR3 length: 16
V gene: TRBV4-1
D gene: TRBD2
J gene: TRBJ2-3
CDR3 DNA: TGCGCCAGCAGCCCCATCGGGGGGTTATGGTCAGATACGCAGTATTTT
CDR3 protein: CASSPIGGLWSDTQYF

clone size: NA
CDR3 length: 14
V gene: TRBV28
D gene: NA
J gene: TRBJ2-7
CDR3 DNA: TGTGCCAGCAGTTGGGACTCAAGCTCCTACGAGCAGTACTTC
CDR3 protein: CASSWDSSSYEQYF

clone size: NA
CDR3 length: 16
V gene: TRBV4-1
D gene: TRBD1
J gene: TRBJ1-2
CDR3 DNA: TGCGCCAGCAGCCGAGAAGGGACAGGGGGCGCGTGGGGCTACACCTTC
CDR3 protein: CASSREGTGGAWGYTF

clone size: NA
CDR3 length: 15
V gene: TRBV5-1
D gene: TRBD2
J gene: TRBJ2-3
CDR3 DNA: TGCGCCAGCAGCTTCGGGACTAGCGGCACAGATACGCAGTATTTT
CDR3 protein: CASSFGTSGTDTQYF